This T cell receptor (beta chain) was documented in a study of OX40 agonist ivuxolimab in advanced cancers. The overall study: From roughly 20 to 79 years was the age range, with a mean of approximately 63 years, and 65% to 90% were male.

The table came from immunoSEQ multiplex PCR; TCRdb's copy has only in-frame clones and leaves some out. The table includes 80,000 or so clones, about 92% detected once. Specimen: CD4+ or CD8+ T cells sorted from blood, collected in a trial of the OX40 agonist ivuxolimab. The TCR was taken from an adult with an advanced solid tumor such as melanoma, head and neck, liver or kidney cancer.

The CDR3 loop reads CASSLVVDTEAFF. CDR3 in DNA: TGTGCCAGCAGTTTAGTGGTGGACACTGAAGCTTTCTTT. The chain joins TRBV28 to TRBJ1-1, with no clear D. The germline V gene encodes CDR1 MDHEN and CDR2 SYDVKM. The CDR3 is 13 residues long. V lost 2 bases and J lost 3, with 7 bases in between.